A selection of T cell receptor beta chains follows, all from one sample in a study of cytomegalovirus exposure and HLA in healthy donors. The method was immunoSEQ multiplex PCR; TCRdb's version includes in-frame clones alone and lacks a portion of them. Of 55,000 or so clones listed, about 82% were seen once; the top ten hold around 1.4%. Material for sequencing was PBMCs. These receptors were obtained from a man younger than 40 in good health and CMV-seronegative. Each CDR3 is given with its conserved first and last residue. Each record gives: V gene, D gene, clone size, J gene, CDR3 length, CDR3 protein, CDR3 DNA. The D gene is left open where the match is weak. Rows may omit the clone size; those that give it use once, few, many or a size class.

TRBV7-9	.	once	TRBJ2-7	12	CASSLYSHEQYF	TGTGCCAGCAGCTTATATTCCCACGAGCAGTACTTC
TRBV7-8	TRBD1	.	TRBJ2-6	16	CASSLSGGTGANVLTF	TGTGCCAGCAGCTTATCAGGGGGCACTGGGGCCAACGTCCTGACTTTC
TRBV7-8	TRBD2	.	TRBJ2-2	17	CASSFGGLAGGGGELFF	TGTGCCAGCAGCTTTGGGGGACTAGCGGGAGGGGGAGGGGAGCTGTTTTTT
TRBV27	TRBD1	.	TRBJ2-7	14	CASSFDRGRSEQYF	TGTGCCAGCAGCTTCGACAGGGGGCGTAGCGAGCAGTACTTC
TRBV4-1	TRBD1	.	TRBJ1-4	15	CASSPIRDSWEKLFF	TGCGCCAGCAGCCCCATCCGGGACAGTTGGGAAAAACTGTTTTTT
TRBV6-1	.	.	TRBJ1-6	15	CASSEAGGINSPLHF	TGCGCCAGCAGTGAAGCGGGAGGGATCAATTCACCCCTCCACTTT
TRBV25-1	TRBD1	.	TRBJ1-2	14	CASSDIQGYYGYTF	TGTGCCAGCAGTGATATACAGGGGTACTATGGCTACACCTTC
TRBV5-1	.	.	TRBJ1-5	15	CASSFTGTSNQPQHF	TGCGCCAGCAGCTTTACGGGAACGAGCAATCAGCCCCAGCATTTT
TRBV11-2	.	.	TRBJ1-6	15	CASSSLRDKPSPLHF	TGTGCCAGCAGCTCACTCAGAGACAAACCTTCACCCCTCCACTTT
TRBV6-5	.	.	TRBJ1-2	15	CASSSFNGGFYGYTF	TGTGCCAGCAGTTCCTTTAACGGGGGGTTCTATGGCTACACCTTC
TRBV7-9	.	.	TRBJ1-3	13	CASSLVGGNTIYF	TGTGCCAGCAGCTTAGTTGGCGGAAACACCATATATTTT
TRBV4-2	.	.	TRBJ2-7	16	CASSQDVGAPSYEQYF	TGTGCCAGCAGCCAAGATGTGGGGGCTCCCTCCTACGAGCAGTACTTC
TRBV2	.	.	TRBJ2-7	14	CASSSQGMGHEQYF	TGTGCCAGCAGTTCACAGGGAATGGGCCACGAGCAGTACTTC
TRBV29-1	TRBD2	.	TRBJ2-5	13	CSVGAGGPQTQYF	TGCAGCGTTGGCGCGGGGGGGCCTCAGACCCAGTACTTC
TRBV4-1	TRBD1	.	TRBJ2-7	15	CASSQPRDRGYEQYF	TGCGCCAGCAGCCAACCCCGGGACAGGGGCTACGAGCAGTACTTC
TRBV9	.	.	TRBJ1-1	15	CASSVGGGLNTEAFF	TGTGCCAGCAGCGTAGGGGGCGGACTGAACACTGAAGCTTTCTTT
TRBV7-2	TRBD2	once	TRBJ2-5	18	CASSLGGLAGVGEETQYF	TGTGCCAGCAGCTTAGGCGGACTAGCGGGAGTAGGAGAAGAGACCCAGTACTTC